This T cell receptor (beta chain) was sequenced in a study of identical twins. Only a few counts were recorded for this clonotype. Its specificity is unknown. Via MiXCR, TCRdb re-called the 5' RACE reads, giving one row per CDR3 protein. The table records about 470,000 distinct CDR3 sequences, 24% of them present only once. The CDR3 is made up of 17 amino acids. CDR1 and CDR2 (germline): SEHNR, FQNEAQ (reference sequence). Trimming removed 0 bases at V and 2 bases at J, with 13 bases between. Study-wide points: With abundant cord blood beta clonotypes, insertions were fewer; memory repertoires showed no such pattern.

The sample was also linked to a second study, of T cells expressing NK-cell markers.

The receptor's source is a woman aged 18-29 years in good health. Input material: CD4+ T cells sorted from blood. V and J are TRBV7-9 and TRBJ2-2, with D unresolved. The CDR3 sequence is CASSLATVAGNTGELFF. Here the CDR3 DNA reads TGTGCCAGCAGCTTAGCCACAGTAGCCGGAAACACCGGGGAGCTGTTTTTT.